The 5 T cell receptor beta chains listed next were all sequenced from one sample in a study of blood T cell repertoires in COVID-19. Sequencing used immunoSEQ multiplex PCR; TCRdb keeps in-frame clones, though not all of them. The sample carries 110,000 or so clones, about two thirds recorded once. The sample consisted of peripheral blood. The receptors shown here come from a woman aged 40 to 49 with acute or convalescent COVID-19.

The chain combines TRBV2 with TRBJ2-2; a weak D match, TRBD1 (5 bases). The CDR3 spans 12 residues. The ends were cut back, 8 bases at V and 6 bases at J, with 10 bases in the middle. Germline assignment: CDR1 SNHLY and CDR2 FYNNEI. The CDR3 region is CASGRVPGELFF. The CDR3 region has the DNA TGTGCCAGCGGCAGGGTTCCCGGGGAGCTGTTTTTT.

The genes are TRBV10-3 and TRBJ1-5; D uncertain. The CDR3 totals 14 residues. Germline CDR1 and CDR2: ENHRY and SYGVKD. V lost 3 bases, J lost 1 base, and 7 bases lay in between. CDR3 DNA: TGTGCCATCAGTGAAGATCTAAGCAATCAGCCCCAGCATTTT. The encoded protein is CAISEDLSNQPQHF.

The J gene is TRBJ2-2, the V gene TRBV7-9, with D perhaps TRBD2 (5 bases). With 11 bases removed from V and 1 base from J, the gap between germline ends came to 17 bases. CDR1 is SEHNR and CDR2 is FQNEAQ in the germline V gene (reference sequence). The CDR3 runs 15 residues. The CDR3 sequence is CAADPEAGNTGELFF. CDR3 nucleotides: TGTGCCGCCGATCCAGAGGCGGGGAACACCGGGGAGCTGTTTTTT. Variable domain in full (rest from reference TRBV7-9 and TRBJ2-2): DTGVSQNPRHKITKRGQNVTFRCDPISEHNRLYWYRQTLGQGPEFLTYFQNEAQLEKSRLLSDRFSAERPKGSFSTLEIQRTEQGDSAMYLCAADPEAGNTGELFFGEGSRLTVL.

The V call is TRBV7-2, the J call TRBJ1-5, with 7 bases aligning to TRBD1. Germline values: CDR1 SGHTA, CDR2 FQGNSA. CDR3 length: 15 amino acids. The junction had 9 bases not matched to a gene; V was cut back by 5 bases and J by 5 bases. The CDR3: CASSTTTGVDQPQHF. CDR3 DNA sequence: TGTGCCAGCAGCACCACCACAGGGGTGGATCAGCCCCAGCATTTT.

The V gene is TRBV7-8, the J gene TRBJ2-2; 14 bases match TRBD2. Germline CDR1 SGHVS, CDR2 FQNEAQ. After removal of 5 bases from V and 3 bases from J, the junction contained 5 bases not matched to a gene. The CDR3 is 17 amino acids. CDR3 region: CASSVGLAGGYTGELFF. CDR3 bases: TGTGCCAGCAGCGTAGGACTAGCGGGGGGCTACACCGGGGAGCTGTTTTTT.